These 20 T cell receptor beta chains share one sample of origin, sequenced in a study of cytomegalovirus exposure and HLA in healthy donors. 13 Jbeta primers and 60 Vbeta primers were used for the PCR. Profiled with immunoSEQ multiplex PCR; TCRdb holds only in-frame clones, not every one. Altogether about 130,000 clones are present, over 60% being singletons, with the ten largest covering around 3.1%. The sample was PBMCs. The receptors originated from a man in his forties in good health and CMV-seronegative.

The V and J genes are TRBV30 and TRBJ1-4; 9 nucleotides agree with TRBD1. This CDR3 has 15 residues. V lost 2 bases and J lost 4; bases outside the gene matches: 5. Germline values: CDR1 GTSNPN, CDR2 SVGIG (reference sequence). In nucleotides, the CDR3 is TGTGCCTGGAGTCCCTCGACAGGGGGTAATGAAAAACTGTTTTTT. Amino acids: CAWSPSTGGNEKLFF.

The chain combines TRBV7-3 with TRBJ2-3; D gene unclear. Germline lookup yields CDR1 SGHTA and CDR2 FQGTGA. V lost 1 base, J lost 4 bases, and 6 bases lay in between. This CDR3 region has 13 residues. DNA for the CDR3: TGTGCCAGCAGCTTAAGGCAAGCAGATACGCAGTATTTT. It yields the protein CASSLRQADTQYF.

The rearrangement joins TRBV5-1 to TRBJ2-7; TRBD2 aligns across 12 bases. This CDR3 has 15 residues. The V and J ends lost 5 bases and 4 bases, in that order; junction bases with no gene match: 7. CDR1 SGHRS and CDR2 YFSETQ come from the germline V gene. This CDR3 is CASRGLAGLAYEQYF. The CDR3 region has the DNA TGCGCCAGCAGGGGACTAGCGGGCCTTGCTTACGAGCAGTACTTC.

The CDR3 nucleotides are TGTGCCAGCAGTTACTCCGGCGGCCAAAGCTCCTACGAGCAGTACTTC. Translating it yields CASSYSGGQSSYEQYF. This chain connects TRBV6-5 to TRBJ2-5, with unresolved D. The J call is in doubt because the DNA end fits TRBJ2-7 better. The length of the CDR3 is 16 residues. Germline lookup yields CDR1 MNHEY and CDR2 SVGAGI.

The chain uses TRBV5-1 and TRBJ2-1, with D possibly being TRBD2 (7 bases). The CDR3 is made up of 16 amino acids. CDR1 and CDR2 (germline): SGHRS, YFSETQ. Trimming shortened V by 4 bases and J by 4 bases, and 18 bases separated the two germline ends. The CDR3 reads CASSNGGGGPYNEQFF. The CDR3 nucleotides read TGCGCCAGCAGCAACGGAGGCGGGGGCCCGTACAATGAGCAGTTCTTC.

DNA for the CDR3: TGTGCCAGCAGGGGGACAACCTACAATGAGCAGTTCTTC. This gives the protein CASRGTTYNEQFF. The chain couples TRBV6-5 to TRBJ2-1, with D maybe TRBD1 (6 bases). Trimming pared 6 bases from V and 2 bases from J, leaving 8 bases between. Looked up from germline, CDR1 is MNHEY and CDR2 is SVGAGI. The CDR3 spans 13 residues.

The genes are TRBV27 and TRBJ2-7; 12 nucleotides match TRBD1. This CDR3 is 15 amino acids long. J lost 6 bases, V lost 4 bases, and 7 bases had no gene match. The germline V gene has CDR1 MNHEY and CDR2 SMNVEV (reference sequence). CDR3 region: CASSSLGQGAPEQYF. The CDR3 DNA follows: TGTGCCAGCAGTTCCCTGGGACAGGGGGCTCCCGAGCAGTACTTC.

This chain connects TRBV9 to TRBJ2-1; the match to TRBD1 covers 7 bases. Germline CDR1 SGDLS, CDR2 YYNGEE. This CDR3 has 16 amino acids. V was pared by 3 bases and J by 8 bases, with 14 bases of the junction left unmatched. The DNA of the CDR3 is TGTGCCAGCAGCGCCGAACCGGGACAGACTAACGATGAGCAGTTCTTC. It encodes CASSAEPGQTNDEQFF.

The chain has TRBV5-1 and TRBJ1-1; the match to TRBD1 covers 7 bases. The CDR3 totals 14 residues. From germline, CDR1 is SGHRS and CDR2 YFSETQ. J gave up 5 bases and V 1 base, and 5 bases lay outside the gene matches. CDR3 residues: CASSLRSGGTEAFF. CDR3 DNA: TGCGCCAGCAGCTTGCGCTCAGGGGGGACTGAAGCTTTCTTT.

The rearrangement joins TRBV9 to TRBJ2-1; no firm D call. The germline CDR1 and CDR2 sequences are SGDLS and YYNGEE. Between the trimmed V and J ends, which lost 0 bases and 7 bases, there was a span of 11 bases. The CDR3 length is 14 residues. CDR3: CASSVDPNGNEQFF. As DNA, the CDR3 is TGTGCCAGCAGCGTAGATCCAAACGGGAATGAGCAGTTCTTC.

Only a few counts were recorded for this clone. The chain employs TRBV10-3 and TRBJ2-7; 7 nucleotides match TRBD2. J was trimmed by 2 bases and V by 3 bases; bases with no gene match: 10. Germline values: CDR1 ENHRY, CDR2 SYGVKD. This CDR3 spans 16 amino acids. The CDR3 is CAISEGASGKTYEQYF. CDR3 nucleotides: TGTGCCATCAGTGAAGGGGCTAGCGGCAAAACCTACGAGCAGTACTTC.

This clone was observed once. The chain combines TRBV19 with TRBJ2-1; TRBD1 matches at 8 bases. J gave up 0 bases and V 5 bases, and 3 bases lay outside the gene matches. This CDR3 is 15 amino acids long. The V gene's germline CDR1 is LNHDA and CDR2 SQIVND (reference sequence). The CDR3 bases are TGTGCCAGTAGTGCAGACAGGGGCTCCTACAATGAGCAGTTCTTC. It encodes CASSADRGSYNEQFF.

The chain carries TRBV5-8 and TRBJ1-2; no clear D gene. Between the trimmed V and J ends, which lost 1 base and 8 bases, there was a span of 9 bases. CDR3 length equals 12 residues. Germline V gene data show CDR1 as SGHTS and CDR2 as YDEGEE. In nucleotides, the CDR3 is TGTGCCAGCAGCTTGAACCTAGGCGGCTACACCTTC. Translated: CASSLNLGGYTF.

V gene TRBV19 combines with J gene TRBJ1-5, with no clear D. Germline values: CDR1 LNHDA, CDR2 SQIVND (reference sequence). V was shortened by 5 bases and J by 1 base, with 6 bases between the two germline ends. This CDR3 has 13 amino acids. CDR3 protein: CASSLQSNQPQHF. The CDR3 coding sequence is TGTGCCAGTAGTCTCCAGAGCAATCAGCCCCAGCATTTT.

The chain carries TRBV7-9 and TRBJ1-5, with no clear D. Germline-derived CDR1 and CDR2 are SEHNR and FQNEAQ (reference sequence). Trimming took off 1 base at V and 4 bases at J, with 5 bases between the two ends. This CDR3 is built from 13 residues. CDR3: CASSLDGNQPQHF. In DNA form, the CDR3 reads TGTGCCAGCAGCTTAGACGGGAATCAGCCCCAGCATTTT.

The chain joins TRBV6-6 to TRBJ2-7; no clear D. V was shortened by 0 bases and J by 2 bases, with 8 bases between the two germline ends. The CDR3 is 14 amino acids. Per germline, CDR1 MNHNY and CDR2 SVGAGI (reference sequence). DNA for the CDR3: TGTGCCAGCAGTTACTCCCCAGGCGCCTACGAGCAGTACTTC. Encoded protein: CASSYSPGAYEQYF.

The chain joins TRBV5-1 to TRBJ2-7; D unclear. CDR1 and CDR2 (germline): SGHRS, YFSETQ. CDR3 length: 15 amino acids. Deletions cut 4 bases from V and 0 bases from J, with 14 bases between. The CDR3 is CASSPNPPSSYEQYF. DNA for the CDR3: TGCGCCAGCAGCCCCAACCCTCCTAGCTCCTACGAGCAGTACTTC.

The gene calls are TRBV27 and TRBJ2-7; D is unresolved. This CDR3 has 16 residues. The germline V and J ends were trimmed by 8 bases and 3 bases, with 23 bases remaining between them. Germline-derived CDR1 and CDR2 are MNHEY and SMNVEV (reference sequence). CDR3 DNA: TGTGCCAGCGCACCACCGCCACTTCCCAGGATCTACGAGCAGTACTTC. This codes for CASAPPPLPRIYEQYF.

The chain is built from TRBV5-4 and TRBJ1-1; 10 bases agree with TRBD1. CDR1 and CDR2 (germline): SGHNT, YYREEE (reference sequence). The CDR3 spans 15 residues. The V and J ends lost 0 bases and 4 bases, in that order; junction bases with no gene match: 3. The CDR3 sequence: CASSLGGQGVTEAFF. The DNA of the CDR3 is TGTGCCAGCAGCTTGGGAGGACAGGGGGTCACTGAAGCTTTCTTT.

The rearrangement uses TRBV5-1 and TRBJ2-7; D not certain. Germline assignment: CDR1 SGHRS and CDR2 YFSETQ. This CDR3 is 14 amino acids long. Trimming removed 0 bases at V and 0 bases at J, with 7 bases between. CDR3 region: CASSLDSSSYEQYF. In nucleotides, the CDR3 is TGCGCCAGCAGCTTGGACTCGAGCTCCTACGAGCAGTACTTC.